The source of this T cell receptor (beta chain) is a study of cytomegalovirus exposure and HLA in healthy donors. Study-wide results and caveats: More than 150 TCR beta chains were listed as cytomegalovirus-associated. Rarity held for most TCR sequences, but there were some public TCRs that occurred in many donors.

PCR used 60 Vbeta primers and 13 Jbeta primers. Sequenced by immunoSEQ multiplex PCR; TCRdb stores in-frame clones only, minus some. The sample has 150,000 to 200,000 clones, approximately 73% seen once. To note about this clone: Its specificity is unknown.

The CDR3 has 17 residues. V was pared by 3 bases and J by 4 bases, with 13 bases of the junction left unmatched. Germline-derived CDR1 and CDR2 are SGHAT and FQNNGV. This chain connects TRBV11-2 to TRBJ2-3; TRBD2 matches 7 bases. Material: PBMCs. This clonotype was sampled from a man in his thirties or forties in good health and CMV-seropositive. Here the CDR3 reads CASSLGVREKVADTQYF. The CDR3, as DNA: TGTGCCAGCAGCTTGGGGGTGCGGGAGAAGGTGGCAGATACGCAGTATTTT. The whole variable domain, filled in from reference TRBV11-2 and TRBJ2-3, reads EAGVAQSPRYKIIEKRQSVAFWCNPISGHATLYWYQQILGQGPKLLIQFQNNGVVDDSQLPKDRFSAERLKGVDSTLKIQPAKLEDSAVYLCASSLGVREKVADTQYFGPGTRLTVL.